This TCR beta chain was captured in a study of beta chain features in type 1 diabetes. Study-level points and caveats: The similarity of naive, central memory and Treg TCRB repertoires appeared greater among patients than among healthy donors.

As concerns this clone: Its antigen is undetermined.

Reverse transcribing all isolated RNA meant expressed TCRB transcripts were sequenced. Naive, central memory and regulatory T cell samples produced a mean of roughly 3.8 million reads. Using immunoSEQ multiplex PCR, the repertoire was profiled, and TCRdb retains in-frame clones only, with some absent. Of around 430,000 clones listed, 30% are singletons. The V gene's germline CDR1 is SEHNR and CDR2 FQNEAQ (reference sequence). This CDR3 has 16 residues. V was cut by 2 bases and J by 5 bases, with 18 bases left in between. This sequence was found in a man younger than 35 in good health. This sequence joins TRBV7-9 and TRBJ2-5; TRBD1 or TRBD2 may be the D gene (5 bases each). The specimen was naive CD4+ T cells from blood. The CDR3 coding sequence is TGTGCCAGCAGCTTATATGGGGGTCTCGATTCCGAGACCCAGTACTTC. It specifies CASSLYGGLDSETQYF.